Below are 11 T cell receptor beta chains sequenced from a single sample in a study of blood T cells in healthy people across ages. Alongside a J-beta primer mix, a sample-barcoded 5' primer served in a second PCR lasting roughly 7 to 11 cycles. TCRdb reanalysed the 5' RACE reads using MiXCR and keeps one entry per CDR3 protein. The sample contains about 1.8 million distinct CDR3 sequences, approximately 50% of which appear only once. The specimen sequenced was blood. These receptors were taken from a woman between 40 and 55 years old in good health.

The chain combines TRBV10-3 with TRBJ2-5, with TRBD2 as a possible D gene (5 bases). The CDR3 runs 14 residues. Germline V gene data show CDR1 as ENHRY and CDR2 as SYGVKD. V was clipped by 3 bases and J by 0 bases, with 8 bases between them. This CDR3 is CAISESGYQETQYF. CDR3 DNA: TGTGCCATCAGTGAATCGGGGTACCAAGAGACCCAGTACTTC.

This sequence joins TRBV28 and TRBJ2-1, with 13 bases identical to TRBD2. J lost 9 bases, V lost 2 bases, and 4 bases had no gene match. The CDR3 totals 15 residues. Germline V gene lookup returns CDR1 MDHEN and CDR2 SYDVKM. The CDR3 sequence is CASSLTSGGAIEQFF. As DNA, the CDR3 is TGTGCCAGCAGTTTAACTAGCGGGGGGGCCATTGAGCAGTTCTTC.

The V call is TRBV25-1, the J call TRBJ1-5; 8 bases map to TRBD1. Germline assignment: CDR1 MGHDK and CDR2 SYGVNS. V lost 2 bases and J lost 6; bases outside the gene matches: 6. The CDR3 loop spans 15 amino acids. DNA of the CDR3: TGTGCCAGCAGTGAAGCGGACAGGGATACTCAGCCCCAGCATTTT. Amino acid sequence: CASSEADRDTQPQHF.

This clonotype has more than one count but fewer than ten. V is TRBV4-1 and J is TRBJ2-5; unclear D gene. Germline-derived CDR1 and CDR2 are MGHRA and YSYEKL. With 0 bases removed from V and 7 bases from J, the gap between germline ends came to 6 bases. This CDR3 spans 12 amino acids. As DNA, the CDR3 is TGCGCCAGCAGCCAAGATATGGCGACCCAGTACTTC. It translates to CASSQDMATQYF.

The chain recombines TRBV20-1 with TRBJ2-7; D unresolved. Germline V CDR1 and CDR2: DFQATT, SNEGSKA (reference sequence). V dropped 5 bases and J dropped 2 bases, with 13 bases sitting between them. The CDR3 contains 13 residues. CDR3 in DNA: TGCAGTGCTCGTGACTGGGGTACCTACGAGCAGTACTTC. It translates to CSARDWGTYEQYF.

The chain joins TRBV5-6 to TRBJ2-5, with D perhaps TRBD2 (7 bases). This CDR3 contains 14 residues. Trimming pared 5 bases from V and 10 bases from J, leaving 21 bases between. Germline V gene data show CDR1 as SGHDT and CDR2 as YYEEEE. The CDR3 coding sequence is TGTGCCAGCAGTCACCGGGGGCCCCGGGGGGACCAGTACTTC. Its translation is CASSHRGPRGDQYF.

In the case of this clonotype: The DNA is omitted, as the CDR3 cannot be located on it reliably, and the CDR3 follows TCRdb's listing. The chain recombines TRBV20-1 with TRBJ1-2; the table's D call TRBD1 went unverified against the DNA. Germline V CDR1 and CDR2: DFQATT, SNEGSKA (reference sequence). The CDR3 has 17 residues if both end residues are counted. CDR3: CSARVRGYQPQHFGYTF.

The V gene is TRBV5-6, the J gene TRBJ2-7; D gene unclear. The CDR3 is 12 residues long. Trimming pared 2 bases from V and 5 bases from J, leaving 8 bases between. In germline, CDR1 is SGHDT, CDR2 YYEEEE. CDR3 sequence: CASSFSGHEQYF. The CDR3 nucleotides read TGTGCCAGCAGCTTTTCCGGCCACGAGCAGTACTTC.

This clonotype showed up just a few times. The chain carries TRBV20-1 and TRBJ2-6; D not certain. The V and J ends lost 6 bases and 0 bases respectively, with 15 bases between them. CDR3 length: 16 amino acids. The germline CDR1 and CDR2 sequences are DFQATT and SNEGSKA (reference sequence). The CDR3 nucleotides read TGCAGTGCCAACCTTGTTGGTCGCTCTGGGGCCAACGTCCTGACTTTC. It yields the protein CSANLVGRSGANVLTF.

The CDR3 protein is CATSETRDSSGANVLTF. CDR3 DNA sequence: TGTGCCACCAGTGAAACCCGGGACAGCTCTGGGGCCAACGTCCTGACTTTC. The chain carries TRBV24-1 and TRBJ2-6; 7 positions agree with TRBD1. This CDR3 is 17 amino acids long. Per germline, CDR1 KGHDR and CDR2 SFDVKD. Unmatched junction bases numbered 5, after V lost 4 bases and J lost 0 bases.

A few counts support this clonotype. The CDR3 DNA reads TGTGCCAGCAGTTACTCGACTTTTGATACAGGGGCCATCTACGAGCAGTACTTC. This encodes CASSYSTFDTGAIYEQYF. V gene TRBV6-2 or TRBV6-3 combines with J gene TRBJ2-7; 7 positions agree with TRBD1. Germline V gene lookup returns CDR1 MNHEY and CDR2 SVGEGT. The length of the CDR3 is 18 residues. With V trimmed by 0 bases and J by 3 bases, 14 bases remained unmatched.